Each of the 2 T cell receptor beta chains below was sequenced from the same sample in a study of human T cells and chemical hapten exposure. TCRdb passed the RACE reads through MiXCR, listing each CDR3 protein once. The data hold about 89,000 distinct CDR3 sequences, with 9.5% to 12% observed a single time. Noted time point: patch test 2, 6 weeks after DPC sensitization. Treatment here: therapeutic diphenylcyclopropenone sensitization with weekly scalp DPC. The sample here was whole blood, taken in connection with sensitization to the hapten diphenylcyclopropenone (DPC). The source is a man aged 40-55 years with alopecia areata. Some clones in this sample may be carry-over from other donors' samples.

This rearrangement joins TRBV7-2 to TRBJ2-3; no reliable D call. The CDR3 loop spans 14 amino acids. The V gene's germline CDR1 is SGHTA and CDR2 FQGNSA. Trimming shortened V by 1 base and J by 6 bases, and 11 bases separated the two germline ends. The CDR3 DNA follows: TGTGCCAGCAGCTTAGGAAACTTTCCTGATACGCAGTATTTT. It encodes CASSLGNFPDTQYF.

The gene calls are TRBV21-1 and TRBJ1-1. TRBV21-1 is a listed pseudogene. This CDR3 comprises 16 residues. CDR3 residues: CASRGTQQDPHTEAFF. CDR3 nucleotides: TGTGCCAGCAGGGGGACTCAACAGGACCCCCACACTGAAGCTTTCTTT.